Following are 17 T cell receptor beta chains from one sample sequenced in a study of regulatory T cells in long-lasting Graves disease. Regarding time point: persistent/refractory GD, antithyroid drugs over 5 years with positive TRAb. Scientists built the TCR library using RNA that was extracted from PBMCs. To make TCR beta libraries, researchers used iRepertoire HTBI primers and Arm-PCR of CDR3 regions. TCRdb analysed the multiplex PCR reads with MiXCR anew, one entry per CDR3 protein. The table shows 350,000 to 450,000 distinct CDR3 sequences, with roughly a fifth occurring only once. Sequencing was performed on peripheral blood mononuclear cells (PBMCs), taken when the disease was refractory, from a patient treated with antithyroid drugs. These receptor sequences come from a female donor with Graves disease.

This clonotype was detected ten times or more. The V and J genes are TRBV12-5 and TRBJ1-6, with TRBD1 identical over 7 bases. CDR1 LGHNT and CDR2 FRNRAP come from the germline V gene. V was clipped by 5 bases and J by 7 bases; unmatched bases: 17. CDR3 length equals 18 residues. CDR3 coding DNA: TGTGCTAGTGGTCCGATCCCCCAGGGGGGGCGACGGAATTCACCCCTCCACTTT. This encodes CASGPIPQGGRRNSPLHF.

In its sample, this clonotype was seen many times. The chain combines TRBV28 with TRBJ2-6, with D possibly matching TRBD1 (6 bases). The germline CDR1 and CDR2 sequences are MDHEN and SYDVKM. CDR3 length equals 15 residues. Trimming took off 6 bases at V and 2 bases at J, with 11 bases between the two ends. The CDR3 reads CASRPQGAGANVLTF. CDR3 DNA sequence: TGTGCCAGCAGGCCACAGGGAGCTGGGGCCAACGTCCTGACTTTC.

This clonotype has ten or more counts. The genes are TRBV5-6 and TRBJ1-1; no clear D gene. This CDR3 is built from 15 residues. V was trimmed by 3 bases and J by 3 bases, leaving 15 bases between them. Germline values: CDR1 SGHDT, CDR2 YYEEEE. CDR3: CASSWVGGADTEAFF. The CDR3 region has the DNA TGTGCCAGCAGCTGGGTCGGCGGCGCGGACACTGAAGCTTTCTTT.

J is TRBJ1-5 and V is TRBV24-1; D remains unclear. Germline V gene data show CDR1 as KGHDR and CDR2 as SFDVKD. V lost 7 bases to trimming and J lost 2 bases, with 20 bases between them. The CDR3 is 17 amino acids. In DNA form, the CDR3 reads TGTGCCACCAGCCACCCAGGAGGAACTGGGGGCAATCAGCCCCAGCATTTT. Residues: CATSHPGGTGGNQPQHF.

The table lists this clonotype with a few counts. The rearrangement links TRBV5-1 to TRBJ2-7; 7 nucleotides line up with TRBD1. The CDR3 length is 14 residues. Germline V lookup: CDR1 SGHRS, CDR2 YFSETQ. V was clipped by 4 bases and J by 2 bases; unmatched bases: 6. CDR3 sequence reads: CASSRGTEPYEQYF. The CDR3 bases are TGCGCCAGCAGCAGAGGGACAGAACCCTACGAGCAGTACTTC.

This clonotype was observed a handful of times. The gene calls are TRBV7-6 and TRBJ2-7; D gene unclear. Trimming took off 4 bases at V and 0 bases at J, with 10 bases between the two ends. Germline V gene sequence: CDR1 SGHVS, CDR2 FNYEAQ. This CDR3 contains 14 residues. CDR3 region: CASSSVVSSYEQYF. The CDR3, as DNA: TGTGCCAGCAGCTCAGTGGTGAGCTCCTACGAGCAGTACTTC.

The CDR3 protein is CASSISTGGNQPQHF. The CDR3 DNA follows: TGTGCCAGTAGTATATCGACAGGGGGGAATCAGCCCCAGCATTTT. This chain links TRBV19 with TRBJ1-5, with 9 bases identical to TRBD1. The germline CDR1 and CDR2 sequences are LNHDA and SQIVND (reference sequence). The CDR3 runs to 15 residues. The V segment lost 2 bases and the J segment 4 bases; nucleotides outside the gene matches: 3.

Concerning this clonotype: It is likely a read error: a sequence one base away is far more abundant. The CDR3 sequence: CASKKTGLTRDLNTEVFF. The DNA of the CDR3 is TGTGCCAGCAAAAAGACGGGTCTCACGAGAGATTTAAACACTGAAGTTTTCTTT. This chain joins TRBV2 and TRBJ1-6; D is uncertain. From germline, CDR1 is SNHLY and CDR2 FYNNEI. The CDR3 totals 18 residues.

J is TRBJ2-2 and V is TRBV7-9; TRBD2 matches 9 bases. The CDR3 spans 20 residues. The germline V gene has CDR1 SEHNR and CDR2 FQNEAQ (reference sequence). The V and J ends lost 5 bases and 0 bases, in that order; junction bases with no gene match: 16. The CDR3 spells CASSPPGVVAGGPNTGELFF. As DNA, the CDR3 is TGTGCCAGCAGCCCCCCCGGGGTGGTGGCGGGAGGGCCGAACACCGGGGAGCTGTTTTTT.

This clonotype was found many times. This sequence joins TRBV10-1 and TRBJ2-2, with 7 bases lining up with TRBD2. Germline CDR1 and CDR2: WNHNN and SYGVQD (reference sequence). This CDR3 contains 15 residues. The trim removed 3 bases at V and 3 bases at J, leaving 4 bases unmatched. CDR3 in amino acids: CASSDERGDTGELFF. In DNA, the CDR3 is TGCGCCAGCAGTGACGAGCGGGGCGACACCGGGGAGCTGTTTTTT.

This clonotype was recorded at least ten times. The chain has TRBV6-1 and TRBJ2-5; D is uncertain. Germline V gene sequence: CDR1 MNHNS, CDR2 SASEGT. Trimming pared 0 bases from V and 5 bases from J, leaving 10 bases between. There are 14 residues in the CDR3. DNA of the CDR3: TGTGCCAGCAGTGAAGCTAGACGGTGGGAGACCCAGTACTTC. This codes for CASSEARRWETQYF.

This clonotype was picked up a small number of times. CDR3 DNA: TGTGCCAGCAGCCGACTAGGGGCAGAGACCCAGTACTTC. It is translated as CASSRLGAETQYF. The rearrangement joins TRBV14 to TRBJ2-5; D perhaps matches TRBD2 (6 bases). This CDR3 is built from 13 residues. Germline CDR1 SGHDN, CDR2 FVKESK. V was cut by 4 bases and J by 4 bases, with 10 bases left in between.

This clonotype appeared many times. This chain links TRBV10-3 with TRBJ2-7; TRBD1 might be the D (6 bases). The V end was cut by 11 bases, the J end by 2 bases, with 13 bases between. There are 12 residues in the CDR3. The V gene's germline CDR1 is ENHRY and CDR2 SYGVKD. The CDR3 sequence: CAARDITYEQYF. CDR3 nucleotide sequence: TGTGCCGCACGGGACATAACCTACGAGCAGTACTTC.

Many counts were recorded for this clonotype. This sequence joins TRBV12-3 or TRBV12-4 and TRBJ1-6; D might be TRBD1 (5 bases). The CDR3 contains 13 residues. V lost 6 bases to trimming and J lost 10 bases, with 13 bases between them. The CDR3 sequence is CASSTGTTSPLHF. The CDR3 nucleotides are TGTGCCAGCAGCACCGGGACTACATCACCCCTCCACTTT.

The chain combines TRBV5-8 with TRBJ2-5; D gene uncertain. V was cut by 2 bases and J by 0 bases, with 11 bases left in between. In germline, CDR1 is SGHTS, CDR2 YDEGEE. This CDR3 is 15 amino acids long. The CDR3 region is CASSFGRQYQETQYF. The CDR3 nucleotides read TGTGCCAGCAGCTTTGGCCGACAATACCAAGAGACCCAGTACTTC.

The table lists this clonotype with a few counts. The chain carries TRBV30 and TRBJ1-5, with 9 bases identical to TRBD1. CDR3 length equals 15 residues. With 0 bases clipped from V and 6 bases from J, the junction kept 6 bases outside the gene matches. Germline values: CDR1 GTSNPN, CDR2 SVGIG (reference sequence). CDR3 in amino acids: CAWSVPDRGTQPQHF. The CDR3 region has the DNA TGTGCCTGGAGTGTACCGGACAGGGGAACTCAGCCCCAGCATTTT.

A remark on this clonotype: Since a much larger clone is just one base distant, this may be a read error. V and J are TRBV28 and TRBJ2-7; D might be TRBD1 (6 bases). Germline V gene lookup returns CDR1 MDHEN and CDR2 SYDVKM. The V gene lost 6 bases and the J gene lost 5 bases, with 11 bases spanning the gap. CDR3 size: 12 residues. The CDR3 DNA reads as TGTGCCAGCAGAGGGGGAGCGCACGAGCAGTACTTC. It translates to CASRGGAHEQYF.